These 18 T cell receptor beta chains share one sample of origin, sequenced in a study of T cell responses to AZD1222 COVID-19 vaccine. TCRdb keeps only in-frame clones here, not all; method: immunoSEQ multiplex PCR. The data contain 150,000 to 200,000 clones, approximately 93% of them singletons. This sample comprised peripheral blood, obtained on day 0 of AZD1222 vaccination. Source of these receptors: an adult in good health.

This rearrangement joins TRBV7-7 to TRBJ1-4; no definite D call. The ends were cut back, 5 bases at V and 7 bases at J, with 17 bases in the middle. Germline CDR1 and CDR2: SSHAT and FNYEAQ (reference sequence). There are 15 residues in the CDR3. CDR3 sequence: CASSAWDLGPEKLFF. The CDR3 bases are TGTGCCAGCAGCGCCTGGGATCTGGGTCCTGAAAAACTGTTTTTT.

This clone was detected once. The V gene is TRBV27, the J gene TRBJ1-2; D may be TRBD1 (5 bases). V lost 6 bases and J 0 bases, leaving 14 bases between the germline ends. Germline CDR1 MNHEY, CDR2 SMNVEV (reference sequence). The CDR3 consists of 15 residues. CDR3 coding DNA: TGTGCCAGCAGAGCCTCAGGGTTACCTAACTATGGCTACACCTTC. Amino acids: CASRASGLPNYGYTF.

The chain is built from TRBV6-1 and TRBJ1-2; D may be TRBD1 (6 bases). The CDR3 loop spans 14 amino acids. V gave up 3 bases and J gave up 7 bases, with 15 bases separating them. The germline CDR1 and CDR2 sequences are MNHNS and SASEGT. The chain's CDR3 is CASSEKDRTSGYTF. The CDR3 DNA reads TGTGCCAGCAGTGAGAAAGACAGGACTAGTGGCTACACCTTC.

J is TRBJ1-5 and V is TRBV5-5; 7 bases are shared with TRBD1. The germline V gene has CDR1 SGHKS and CDR2 YYEKEE (reference sequence). V gave up 4 bases and J gave up 3 bases; unmatched junction bases: 7. CDR3 length: 15 amino acids. CDR3: CASSRRTGYNQPQHF. In nucleotides, the CDR3 is TGTGCCAGCAGCAGGCGGACAGGATACAATCAGCCCCAGCATTTT.

The CDR3 spells CASSLEWTVTEAFF. CDR3 DNA: TGCGCCAGCAGCTTAGAATGGACGGTTACTGAAGCTTTCTTT. J is TRBJ1-1 and V is TRBV5-1; D gene uncertain. Trimming cost V 2 bases and J 5 bases, with 13 bases left between them. The CDR3 is 14 amino acids. The V gene's germline CDR1 is SGHRS and CDR2 YFSETQ.

The chain joins TRBV29-1 to TRBJ2-5; D could derive from TRBD1 or TRBD2 (5 bases each). V lost 4 bases and J 5 bases, leaving 14 bases between the germline ends. Germline lookup yields CDR1 SQVTM and CDR2 ANQGSEA. CDR3 length: 13 residues. CDR3 loop: CSVVGTRGETQYF. The CDR3 DNA follows: TGCAGCGTTGTGGGGACCCGAGGGGAGACCCAGTACTTC.

This clone has just a few counts. V usage is TRBV12-3 or TRBV12-4 and J usage is TRBJ2-1; D is undetermined. The CDR3 loop spans 12 amino acids. V was clipped by 3 bases and J by 7 bases, with 7 bases between them. The CDR3 nucleotides are TGTGCCAGCAGTTTTGGTGGAAATGAGCAGTTCTTC. This gives the protein CASSFGGNEQFF.

The chain has TRBV13 and TRBJ1-5, with D unclear. Per the germline V gene, CDR1 is PRHDT and CDR2 is FYEKMQ (reference sequence). CDR3 length: 15 amino acids. The V and J ends lost 0 bases and 1 base respectively, with 7 bases between them. In nucleotides, the CDR3 is TGTGCCAGCAGCTTAGGTCTGGGGAGCAATCAGCCCCAGCATTTT. Encoded protein: CASSLGLGSNQPQHF.

The rearrangement joins TRBV19 to TRBJ1-5; possible D gene TRBD1, 5 bases. Germline V gene data show CDR1 as LNHDA and CDR2 as SQIVND (reference sequence). This CDR3 has 17 residues. Trimming cost V 5 bases and J 5 bases, with 22 bases left between them. The DNA for the CDR3 is TGTGCCAGTAGTCGACGCCAGATAGGGTCGGGGGATCAGCCCCAGCATTTT. Translating gives CASSRRQIGSGDQPQHF.

The chain combines TRBV7-9 with TRBJ1-1; D might be TRBD1 (5 bases). V dropped 3 bases and J dropped 3 bases, with 14 bases sitting between them. CDR3 length: 15 amino acids. Per the germline V gene, CDR1 is SEHNR and CDR2 is FQNEAQ (reference sequence). CDR3 in amino acids: CASSLSGRGHTEAFF. As DNA, the CDR3 is TGTGCCAGCAGCTTGTCGGGACGCGGGCACACTGAAGCTTTCTTT.

The chain combines TRBV18 with TRBJ1-1; D ambiguous. V was cut by 2 bases and J by 1 base, with 5 bases left in between. The CDR3 loop spans 13 amino acids. CDR1 and CDR2 (germline): KGHSH, LQKENI. CDR3 DNA: TGTGCCAGCTCACCAGGCCAGAACACTGAAGCTTTCTTT. It yields the protein CASSPGQNTEAFF.

This clone was seen just once. This rearrangement joins TRBV19 to TRBJ1-1; tentative D call: TRBD1 (6 bases). The CDR3 extends over 13 amino acids. Germline V gene data show CDR1 as LNHDA and CDR2 as SQIVND (reference sequence). V was shortened by 11 bases and J by 1 base, with 14 bases between the two germline ends. Here the CDR3 DNA reads TGTGCCGGAAGGGGGGCGAGGAACACTGAAGCTTTCTTT. It yields the protein CAGRGARNTEAFF.

This rearrangement joins TRBV25-1 to TRBJ2-3, with D tentatively TRBD2 (5 bases). From germline, CDR1 is MGHDK and CDR2 SYGVNS. Deletions cut 10 bases from V and 1 base from J, with 15 bases between. CDR3 length: 14 residues. CDR3 bases: TGTGCCACCACCCGAGGGTTTGGCACAGATACGCAGTATTTT. This translates into CATTRGFGTDTQYF.

The chain links TRBV6-5 to TRBJ1-5; D gene ambiguous. The CDR3 length is 15 residues. V shed 7 bases and J shed 5 bases, with 18 bases lying between them. Germline V lookup: CDR1 MNHEY, CDR2 SVGAGI. The CDR3 sequence: CASKKMGNGDQPQHF. The CDR3 coding sequence is TGTGCCAGCAAGAAAATGGGTAATGGCGATCAGCCCCAGCATTTT.

V and J are TRBV3-1 (or the pseudogene TRBV3-2) and TRBJ2-2, with 14 nucleotides matching TRBD2. There are 18 residues in the CDR3. CDR1 and CDR2 (germline): LGHDT, YNNKEL (reference sequence). The trim removed 4 bases at V and 5 bases at J, leaving 9 bases unmatched. CDR3 loop: CASSPRLAGGLRTGELFF. The CDR3 coding sequence is TGTGCCAGCAGCCCACGACTAGCGGGGGGGTTGCGGACCGGGGAGCTGTTTTTT.

This chain joins TRBV4-1 and TRBJ2-1; 7 nucleotides align to TRBD1. Per germline, CDR1 MGHRA and CDR2 YSYEKL. The CDR3 spans 13 residues. The junction had 4 bases not matched to a gene; V was cut back by 2 bases and J by 9 bases. CDR3 protein: CASSQTGVSEQFF. For the CDR3, the DNA is TGCGCCAGCAGCCAAACAGGGGTCAGTGAGCAGTTCTTC.

V and J are TRBV7-8 and TRBJ2-7; weak D call: TRBD1 (5 bases). The length of the CDR3 is 14 residues. Germline assignment: CDR1 SGHVS and CDR2 FQNEAQ. Trimming shortened V by 1 base and J by 0 bases, and 7 bases separated the two germline ends. CDR3 in amino acids: CASSLVQGSYEQYF. In DNA, the CDR3 is TGTGCCAGCAGCTTAGTTCAGGGCTCCTACGAGCAGTACTTC.

The V gene is TRBV5-1, the J gene TRBJ2-1, with 9 bases that match TRBD2. The germline V gene encodes CDR1 SGHRS and CDR2 YFSETQ. Trimming removed 2 bases from V and 14 bases from J; junction bases left unmatched: 14. The CDR3 sequence is 15 residues long. This CDR3 reads CASSFEAAGTSWKFF. The DNA of the CDR3 is TGCGCCAGCAGCTTTGAGGCAGCCGGGACTAGCTGGAAGTTCTTC.